The 21 T cell receptor beta chains below were found in one sample sequenced in a study of OX40 agonist ivuxolimab in advanced cancers. Sequenced by immunoSEQ multiplex PCR; TCRdb stores in-frame clones only, minus some. The sample carries some 34,000 clones, over 65% recorded once. The input for sequencing was CD4+ or CD8+ T cells sorted from blood, taken in a trial of the OX40 agonist ivuxolimab. These receptors all come from an adult with an advanced solid tumor such as melanoma, head and neck, liver or kidney cancer.

J is TRBJ2-3 and V is TRBV9; D may be TRBD1 (6 bases). Germline V CDR1 and CDR2: SGDLS, YYNGEE. The CDR3 contains 13 residues. V dropped 0 bases and J dropped 4 bases, with 6 bases sitting between them. Here the CDR3 reads CASSVDRADTQYF. The CDR3 coding sequence is TGTGCCAGCAGCGTAGACAGGGCAGATACGCAGTATTTT.

V usage is TRBV4-3 and J usage is TRBJ2-4; perhaps TRBD2 as D (5 bases). V was pared by 1 base and J by 4 bases, with 14 bases between. This CDR3 has 16 residues. Germline CDR1 and CDR2: LGHNA and YSLEER. The CDR3 region has the DNA TGCGCCAGCAGCCAAGGCCGTACGTCGGGGAAAAACATTCAGTACTTC. It yields the protein CASSQGRTSGKNIQYF.

Worth noting for this clone: This CDR3 is also generated by other DNA sequences in the sample. Here the CDR3 DNA reads TGTGCCAGCGGACCCGGGACAGGCTACGAGCAGTACTTC. Protein product: CASGPGTGYEQYF. This chain uses TRBV27 with TRBJ2-7; 8 positions agree with TRBD1. V trimming: 8 bases; J trimming: 3 bases; junction bases outside the gene matches: 6. The V gene's germline CDR1 is MNHEY and CDR2 SMNVEV (reference sequence). The CDR3 length is 13 residues.

The V gene is TRBV7-6, the J gene TRBJ2-1; TRBD1 might be the D (6 bases). Trimming took off 5 bases at V and 0 bases at J, with 11 bases between the two ends. This CDR3 contains 15 residues. Germline loops: CDR1 SGHVS, CDR2 FNYEAQ. Here the CDR3 reads CASSIGGSSYNEQFF. In DNA form, the CDR3 reads TGTGCCAGCAGCATAGGGGGAAGCTCCTACAATGAGCAGTTCTTC.

CDR3 DNA: TGTGCCTGGAGTGCAAAGGGCCCGGGGGGGTTGGTGTGGTACGAGCAGTACTTC. It encodes CAWSAKGPGGLVWYEQYF. The chain combines TRBV30 with TRBJ2-7; TRBD2 matches at 8 bases. V gave up 1 base and J gave up 4 bases; unmatched junction bases: 18. The germline CDR1 and CDR2 sequences are GTSNPN and SVGIG (reference sequence). The CDR3 runs 18 residues. The entire variable domain, with the rest obtained from reference TRBV30 and TRBJ2-7, is as follows: SQTIHQWPATLVQPVGSPLSLECTVEGTSNPNLYWYRQAAGRGLQLLFYSVGIGQISSEVPQNLSASRPQDRQFILSSKKLLLSDSGFYLCAWSAKGPGGLVWYEQYFGPGTRLTVT.

The rearrangement links TRBV13 to TRBJ2-1; TRBD1 is a possible D gene (5 bases). This CDR3 has 15 residues. Germline lookup yields CDR1 PRHDT and CDR2 FYEKMQ (reference sequence). V was cut by 4 bases and J by 9 bases, with 19 bases left in between. The chain's CDR3 is CASSSPYDQGSEQFF. CDR3 coding DNA: TGTGCCAGCAGCTCTCCCTACGACCAGGGAAGTGAGCAGTTCTTC.

The chain carries TRBV6-5 and TRBJ2-1, with 10 bases aligning to TRBD2. The ends lost 6 bases at V and 8 bases at J; junction bases unmatched: 7. The CDR3 loop spans 14 amino acids. Germline-derived CDR1 and CDR2 are MNHEY and SVGAGI. CDR3 sequence (DNA): TGTGCCAGCAGGTCAATAGCGGGAGGTGATGAGCAGTTCTTC. Amino acids: CASRSIAGGDEQFF.

About this clone: Within the sample, other DNA sequences also encode this same CDR3. V gene TRBV5-6 combines with J gene TRBJ2-7, with D unclear. V was cut by 0 bases and J by 3 bases, with 7 bases left in between. This CDR3 region has 13 residues. Germline V gene lookup returns CDR1 SGHDT and CDR2 YYEEEE. DNA for the CDR3: TGTGCCAGCAGCTTGGCCGGTATCTACGAGCAGTACTTC. Amino acids: CASSLAGIYEQYF. Full variable domain (missing parts from reference TRBV5-6 and TRBJ2-7): DAGVTQSPTHLIKTRGQQVTLRCSPKSGHDTVSWYQQALGQGPQFIFQYYEEEERQRGNFPDRFSGHQFPNYSSELNVNALLLGDSALYLCASSLAGIYEQYFGPGTRLTVT.

This chain uses TRBV6-5 with TRBJ2-3; no clear D gene. The germline V gene has CDR1 MNHEY and CDR2 SVGAGI. This CDR3 has 13 residues. V lost 6 bases and J lost 6, with 13 bases in between. For the CDR3, the DNA is TGTGCCAGCAGCCTCCAGGCGGCGGATACGCAGTATTTT. It encodes CASSLQAADTQYF.

The chain uses TRBV27 and TRBJ1-6; TRBD1 is a possible D gene (5 bases). Per the germline V gene, CDR1 is MNHEY and CDR2 is SMNVEV (reference sequence). Trimming cost V 5 bases and J 5 bases, with 13 bases left between them. The CDR3 has 15 amino acids. DNA of the CDR3: TGTGCCAGCAGTAACTGGAGGGGAAATAATTCACCCCTCCACTTT. This gives the protein CASSNWRGNNSPLHF.

This chain joins TRBV6-1 and TRBJ2-3; the match to TRBD2 covers 7 bases. In germline, CDR1 is MNHNS, CDR2 SASEGT. With 7 bases clipped from V and 2 bases from J, the junction kept 9 bases outside the gene matches. This CDR3 has 15 residues. CDR3 in DNA: TGTGCCAGCACAAGGGACTATAGCTTCACAGATACGCAGTATTTT. It codes for CASTRDYSFTDTQYF.

V gene TRBV30 combines with J gene TRBJ1-2; D is uncertain. The CDR3 has 13 residues. The germline V gene has CDR1 GTSNPN and CDR2 SVGIG (reference sequence). Trimming cost V 6 bases and J 0 bases, with 11 bases left between them. The CDR3 is CACTGPSNYGYTF. The CDR3 region has the DNA TGTGCCTGCACCGGGCCGTCTAACTATGGCTACACCTTC.

The V call is TRBV5-8, the J call TRBJ1-5; 10 nucleotides match TRBD1. The CDR3 loop spans 20 amino acids. V gave up 0 bases and J gave up 0 bases; unmatched junction bases: 12. Germline lookup yields CDR1 SGHTS and CDR2 YDEGEE. The DNA for the CDR3 is TGTGCCAGCAGCTTGGCGTCTTGGACAGGGGGGCCTCATAGCAATCAGCCCCAGCATTTT. It yields the protein CASSLASWTGGPHSNQPQHF. Full variable domain (remainder filled in from reference TRBV5-8 and TRBJ1-5): EAGVTQSPTHLIKTRGQQATLRCSPISGHTSVYWYQQALGLGLQFLLWYDEGEERNRGNFPPRFSGRQFPNYSSELNVNALELEDSALYLCASSLASWTGGPHSNQPQHFGDGTRLSIL.

J is TRBJ1-5 and V is TRBV15; no definite D call. CDR3 size: 16 residues. V lost 0 bases and J lost 0, with 9 bases in between. The germline CDR1 and CDR2 sequences are LNHNV and YYDKDF (reference sequence). For the CDR3, the DNA is TGTGCCACCAGCAGAGAAGCGGGCTATAGCAATCAGCCCCAGCATTTT. Protein sequence: CATSREAGYSNQPQHF.

This clone was recorded only once. V usage is TRBV5-8 and J usage is TRBJ2-5; D is possibly TRBD2 (5 bases). Per the germline V gene, CDR1 is SGHTS and CDR2 is YDEGEE. There are 12 residues in the CDR3. Trimming took off 7 bases at V and 5 bases at J, with 12 bases between the two ends. The CDR3 loop is CASSDFQETQYF. The DNA of the CDR3 is TGTGCCAGCTCGGACTTTCAGGAGACCCAGTACTTC.

This chain joins TRBV21-1 and TRBJ1-3; the table calls TRBD1, which could not be checked here. TRBV21-1 is a recognized pseudogene. CDR3 length: 18 residues. As DNA, the CDR3 is TGTGCCAGCAGCAAAGATGGGCACAGGGGGCGAACTGGAAACACCATATATTTT. It encodes CASSKDGHRGRTGNTIYF.

The chain carries TRBV4-1 and TRBJ1-1; D gene ambiguous. The CDR3 is 13 residues long. Germline CDR1 is MGHRA and CDR2 is YSYEKL. The V and J ends lost 1 base and 10 bases respectively, with 13 bases between them. Here the CDR3 reads CASSQGGGSGAFF. DNA for the CDR3: TGCGCCAGCAGCCAAGGAGGAGGCTCCGGAGCTTTCTTT.

The genes are TRBV5-6 and TRBJ2-3; TRBD1 aligns across 10 bases. The CDR3 sequence is 15 residues long. J gave up 4 bases and V 2 bases, and 4 bases lay outside the gene matches. Germline V gene data show CDR1 as SGHDT and CDR2 as YYEEEE. CDR3 loop: CASSFGTGVSDTQYF. In nucleotides, the CDR3 is TGTGCCAGCAGCTTTGGGACAGGGGTTTCAGATACGCAGTATTTT.

This sequence joins TRBV28 and TRBJ2-4; TRBD1 matches 7 bases. This CDR3 has 16 amino acids. The V segment lost 1 base and the J segment 2 bases; nucleotides outside the gene matches: 5. Germline V gene lookup returns CDR1 MDHEN and CDR2 SYDVKM. CDR3: CASSLYRGLTKNIQYF. CDR3 bases: TGTGCCAGCAGTTTATATAGGGGGCTGACCAAAAACATTCAGTACTTC.

The chain is built from TRBV27 and TRBJ1-1; the D gene is possibly TRBD1 (5 bases). Trimming took off 3 bases at V and 4 bases at J, with 12 bases between the two ends. The CDR3 runs to 14 residues. The germline V gene encodes CDR1 MNHEY and CDR2 SMNVEV (reference sequence). The CDR3 bases are TGTGCCAGCAGTTTCTTTTTCGGGACCACTGAAGCTTTCTTT. It yields the protein CASSFFFGTTEAFF.

This clone has a single count. The rearrangement links TRBV19 to TRBJ1-2; possibly TRBD1 for D (6 bases). The CDR3 consists of 13 residues. V lost 3 bases and J 4 bases, leaving 9 bases between the germline ends. CDR1 is LNHDA and CDR2 is SQIVND in the germline V gene (reference sequence). The CDR3 bases are TGTGCCAGTAGTATTACAGGGAGCTATGGCTACACCTTC. This codes for CASSITGSYGYTF. Full variable domain (outside the CDR3, taken from reference TRBV19 and TRBJ1-2): DGGITQSPKYLFRKEGQNVTLSCEQNLNHDAMYWYRQDPGQGLRLIYYSQIVNDFQKGDIAEGYSVSREKKESFPLTVTSAQKNPTAFYLCASSITGSYGYTFGSGTRLTVV.